This T cell receptor (beta chain) originates from a study of T cells in tumors after PD-1 blockade. Assay: immunoSEQ multiplex PCR; the TCRdb copy retains only in-frame clones and omits some. The table lists tens of thousands of clones, 73% of them singletons. This CDR3 region has 15 residues. Trimming cost V 6 bases and J 2 bases; bases outside gene matches: 5. Germline V gene lookup returns CDR1 SGHTA and CDR2 FQGTGA. Specimen: PBMCs, collected after anti-PD-1 treatment. The chain recombines TRBV7-3 with TRBJ2-3; 10 nucleotides align to TRBD2. The clonotype comes from a human donor with basal cell carcinoma. Here the CDR3 reads CASSSTSGYTDTQYF. The CDR3 nucleotides are TGTGCCAGCAGTTCGACTAGCGGGTACACAGATACGCAGTATTTT.